This section outlines one T cell receptor beta chain sequence together with its context. Its antigen remains unidentified. No patient had received any treatment before thyroid surgery. The sample is drawn from a study of metastatic and nonmetastatic thyroid tumors. TCRdb re-processed the PCR reads through MiXCR. The repertoire holds approximately 44,000 clones, with roughly 24% as singletons. Study results and limitations: Significantly higher TCR beta diversity was reportedly seen in malignant thyroid tumors than benign nodules, in blood and tumor.

The clonotype originates from a female donor with papillary thyroid cancer or a benign thyroid nodule (not recorded which). Some clones in this sample may be carry-over from other donors' samples. Sequences were obtained from tumor tissue.

The CDR3 here is CASSLGYRTTKNYGYTF. The CDR3 coding sequence is TGTGCCAGCAGCTTAGGCTATCGCACTACCAAAAACTATGGCTACACCTTC. V and J are TRBV7-2 and TRBJ1-2; no firm D call. The germline CDR1 and CDR2 sequences are SGHTA and FQGNSA. This CDR3 region has 17 residues. Trimming shortened V by 1 base and J by 2 bases, and 17 bases separated the two germline ends.